The following is a T cell receptor beta chain sequence with its context. The data were obtained in a study of blood T cell repertoires in COVID-19. Study in general: There were acute and convalescent COVID-19 samples, and they came from the United States, Italy and Spain. T cells, B-cell-depleted T cells, or PBMCs provided the cDNA or gDNA that served as material.

This CDR3 contains 13 residues. Trimming pared 7 bases from V and 5 bases from J, leaving 15 bases between. From germline, CDR1 is SNHLY and CDR2 FYNNEI. Authors' analysis steps: Estimation of nucleated cell counts was performed using reference gene primer amplification. Clones were sequenced by immunoSEQ multiplex PCR, and TCRdb holds only the in-frame ones, with some missing. V, J and clone size derive from that table, while D and trimming were established from the DNA sequence. The data hold about 140,000 clones, with around nine tenths observed a single time. The sample was peripheral blood. The chain uses TRBV2 and TRBJ2-7; no clear D. The clonotype originates from a woman aged 55-69 years with acute or convalescent COVID-19. The CDR3 DNA follows: TGTGCCAGCACCCTGCTGCCTATTCACGAGCAGTACTTC. Protein: CASTLLPIHEQYF.